The source of this T cell receptor (beta chain) is a study of cytomegalovirus exposure and HLA in healthy donors. For this clone: Its specificity is unknown.

The germline V gene has CDR1 SEHNR and CDR2 FQNEAQ (reference sequence). The CDR3 totals 16 residues. Losses at the gene ends were 5 bases for V and 5 bases for J; bases not matched to a gene: 7. Overall study findings and caveats: As was reported, the classifier diagnosed cytomegalovirus status with high specificity and sensitivity.

Amplification used 60 Vbeta primers and 13 Jbeta primers. Using immunoSEQ multiplex PCR, the repertoire was profiled, and TCRdb retains in-frame clones only, with some absent. This table holds 220,000 or so clones, 82% found once. Sequencing used PBMCs. V and J are TRBV7-9 and TRBJ2-3; 13 bases are a match to TRBD2. The sequence was collected from a woman in her 40s in good health and CMV-seronegative. CDR3 in amino acids: CASSPPGTSGIDTQYF. Here the CDR3 DNA reads TGTGCCAGCAGCCCCCCGGGGACTAGCGGGATAGATACGCAGTATTTT.